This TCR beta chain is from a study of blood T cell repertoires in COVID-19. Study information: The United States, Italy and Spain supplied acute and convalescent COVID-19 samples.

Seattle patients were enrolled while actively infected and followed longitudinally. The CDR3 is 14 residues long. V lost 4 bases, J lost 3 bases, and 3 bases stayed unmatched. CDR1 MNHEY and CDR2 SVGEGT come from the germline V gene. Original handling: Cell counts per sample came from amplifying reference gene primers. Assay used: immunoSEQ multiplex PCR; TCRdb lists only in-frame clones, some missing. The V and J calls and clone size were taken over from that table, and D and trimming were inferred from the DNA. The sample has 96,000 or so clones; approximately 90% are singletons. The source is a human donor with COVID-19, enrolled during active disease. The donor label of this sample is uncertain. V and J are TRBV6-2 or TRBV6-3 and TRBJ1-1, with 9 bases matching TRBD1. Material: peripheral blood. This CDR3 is CASSSNRGHTEAFF. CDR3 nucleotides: TGTGCCAGCAGTTCTAACAGGGGGCACACTGAAGCTTTCTTT.